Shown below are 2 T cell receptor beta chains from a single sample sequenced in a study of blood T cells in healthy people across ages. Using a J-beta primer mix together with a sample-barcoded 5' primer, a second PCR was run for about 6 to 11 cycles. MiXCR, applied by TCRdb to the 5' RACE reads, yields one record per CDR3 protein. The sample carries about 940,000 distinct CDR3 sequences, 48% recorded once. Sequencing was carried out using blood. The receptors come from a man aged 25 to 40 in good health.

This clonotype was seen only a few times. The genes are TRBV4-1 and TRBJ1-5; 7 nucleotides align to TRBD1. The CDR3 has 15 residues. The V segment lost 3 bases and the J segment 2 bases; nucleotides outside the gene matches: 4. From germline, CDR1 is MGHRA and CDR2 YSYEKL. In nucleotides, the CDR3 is TGCGCCAGCAGCCAGACAGGGAAGGGCAATCAGCCCCAGCATTTT. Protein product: CASSQTGKGNQPQHF.

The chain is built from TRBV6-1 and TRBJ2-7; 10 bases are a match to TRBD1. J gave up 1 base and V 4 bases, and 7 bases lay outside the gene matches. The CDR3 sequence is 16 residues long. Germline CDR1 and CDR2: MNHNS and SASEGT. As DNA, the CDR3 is TGTGCCAGCAGTGTTAGACCGGGACAGGGGTCCTACGAGCAGTACTTC. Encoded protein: CASSVRPGQGSYEQYF.